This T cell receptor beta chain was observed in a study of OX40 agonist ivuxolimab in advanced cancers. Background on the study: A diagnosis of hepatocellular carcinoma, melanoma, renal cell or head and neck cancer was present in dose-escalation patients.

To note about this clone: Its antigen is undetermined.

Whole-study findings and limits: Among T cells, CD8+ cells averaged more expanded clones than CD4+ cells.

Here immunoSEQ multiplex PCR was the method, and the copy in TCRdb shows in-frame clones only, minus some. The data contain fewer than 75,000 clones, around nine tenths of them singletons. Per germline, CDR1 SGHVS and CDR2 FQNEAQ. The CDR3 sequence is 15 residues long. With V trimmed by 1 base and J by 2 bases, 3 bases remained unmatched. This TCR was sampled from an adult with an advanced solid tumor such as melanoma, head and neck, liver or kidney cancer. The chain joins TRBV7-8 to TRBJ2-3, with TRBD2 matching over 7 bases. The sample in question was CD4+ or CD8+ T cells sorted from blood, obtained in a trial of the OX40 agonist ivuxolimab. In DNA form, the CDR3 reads TGTGCCAGCAGCTTAGAGGGAGGGCCCACAGATACGCAGTATTTT. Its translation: CASSLEGGPTDTQYF.